The TCR beta chain under discussion was sequenced for a study of Ad26.COV2.S vaccination and SARS-CoV-2 variants. Broader study findings: It was vaccine recipients, not placebo recipients, who had the higher spike-specific TCR breadth. Estimates derived from TCR breadth and depth analyses may have underestimated total T cell responses. Similar non-spike TCR breadth was seen in vaccine and placebo recipients. Substantial breadth was reportedly displayed by spike-specific CD8+ and CD4+ T cell responses after vaccination.

Assay: immunoSEQ multiplex PCR; the TCRdb copy retains only in-frame clones and omits some. The data contain over 250,000 clones, around 87% of them singletons. With regard to this clone: What it binds is not known.

Germline values: CDR1 SGDLS, CDR2 YYNGEE. The CDR3 loop spans 12 amino acids. The germline V and J ends were trimmed by 0 bases and 4 bases, with 2 bases remaining between them. Treatment noted: around 19 received Ad26.COV2.S at low or high dose, single or two shots; about five received placebo; per-sample allocation not given. The investigators took samples on day 63 after the first vaccine or placebo injection. The sample in question was peripheral blood, obtained in a trial of Ad26.COV2.S vaccine versus placebo. J is TRBJ2-1 and V is TRBV9; the D is unclear. The TCR was taken from a person aged 18-65 years who received the Ad26.COV2.S COVID-19 vaccine or a placebo. The CDR3 coding sequence is TGTGCCAGCAGCGTAGTGTACAATGAGCAGTTCTTC. Translated: CASSVVYNEQFF.